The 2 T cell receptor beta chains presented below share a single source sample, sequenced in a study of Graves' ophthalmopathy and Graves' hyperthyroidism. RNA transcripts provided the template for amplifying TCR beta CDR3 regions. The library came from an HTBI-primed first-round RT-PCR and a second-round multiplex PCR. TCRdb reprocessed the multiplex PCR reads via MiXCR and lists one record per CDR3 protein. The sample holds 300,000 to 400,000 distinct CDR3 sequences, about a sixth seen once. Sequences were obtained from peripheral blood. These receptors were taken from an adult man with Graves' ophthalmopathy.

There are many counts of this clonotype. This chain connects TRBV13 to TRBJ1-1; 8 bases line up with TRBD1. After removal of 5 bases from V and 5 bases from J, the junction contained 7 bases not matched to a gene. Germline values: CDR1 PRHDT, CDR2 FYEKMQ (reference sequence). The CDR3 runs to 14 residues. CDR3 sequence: CASSPRGPGTEAFF. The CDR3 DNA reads TGTGCCAGCAGCCCCAGGGGGCCGGGGACTGAAGCTTTCTTT.

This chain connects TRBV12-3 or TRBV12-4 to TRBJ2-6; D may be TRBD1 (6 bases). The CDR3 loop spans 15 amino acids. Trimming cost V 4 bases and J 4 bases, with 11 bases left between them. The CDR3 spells CASSSHRAGANVLTF. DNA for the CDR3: TGTGCCAGCAGTTCCCACAGGGCCGGGGCCAACGTCCTGACTTTC.